The 11 T cell receptor beta chains reported below all come from one sample, sequenced in a study of control samples from healthy donors and cancer patients. Sequencing used immunoSEQ multiplex PCR; TCRdb keeps in-frame clones, though not all of them. In the table there are about 63,000 clones, 65% to 90% of which are singletons. Material: blood. Source of these receptors: a man aged 35 to 55 in good health.

The chain couples TRBV23-1 to TRBJ1-2, with D perhaps matching TRBD1 (5 bases). TRBV23-1 carries the ORF label, with uncertain function. The CDR3 loop spans 16 amino acids. V lost 0 bases to trimming and J lost 4 bases, with 15 bases between them. This CDR3 reads CASSQSGPPPGYGYTF. Here the CDR3 DNA reads TGCGCCAGCAGTCAATCGGGGCCACCTCCTGGCTATGGCTACACCTTC.

The chain recombines TRBV4-3 with TRBJ2-3, with 14 bases aligning to TRBD2. CDR1 and CDR2 (germline): LGHNA, YSLEER. V was clipped by 0 bases and J by 0 bases; unmatched bases: 5. CDR3 length: 19 amino acids. The CDR3 bases are TGCGCCAGCAGCCAAGAATTTGGGACTAGCGGGAGTAGCACAGATACGCAGTATTTT. This sequence encodes CASSQEFGTSGSSTDTQYF.

The chain's CDR3 is CASKEVAEAFF. The CDR3 DNA reads as TGTGCCAGCAAAGAGGTCGCTGAAGCTTTCTTT. This rearrangement joins TRBV2 to TRBJ1-1; no firm D call. Germline lookup yields CDR1 SNHLY and CDR2 FYNNEI. Trimming pared 7 bases from V and 6 bases from J, leaving 9 bases between. The CDR3 is 11 residues long. Variable domain in full (rest from reference TRBV2 and TRBJ1-1): EPEVTQTPSHQVTQMGQEVILRCVPISNHLYFYWYRQILGQKVEFLVSFYNNEISEKSEIFDDQFSVERPDGSNFTLKIRSTKLEDSAMYFCASKEVAEAFFGQGTRLTVV.

The rearrangement joins TRBV2 to TRBJ2-5; tentative D call: TRBD2 (5 bases). CDR3 length equals 15 residues. Germline values: CDR1 SNHLY, CDR2 FYNNEI. V lost 4 bases, J lost 5 bases, and 17 bases lay in between. The chain's CDR3 is CASSGAGLVSETQYF. The CDR3 bases are TGTGCCAGCAGTGGTGCAGGACTCGTCTCGGAGACCCAGTACTTC.

Turning to this clone: Germline and junction disagree at one end, which may indicate a read error. The rearrangement joins TRBV19 to TRBJ1-1, with 7 bases that match TRBD1. Germline CDR1 and CDR2: LNHDA and SQIVND (reference sequence). CDR3 length: 14 residues. The CDR3 DNA follows: TGTGCCAGTAGCATAGACAGGGAGAACACTGAAGCTTTCTTT. It codes for CASSIDRENTEAFF.

This chain links TRBV5-1 with TRBJ2-7; 14 nucleotides agree with TRBD2. Trimming cost V 2 bases and J 0 bases; bases outside gene matches: 7. This CDR3 has 18 residues. CDR1 and CDR2 from the germline V gene are SGHRS and YFSETQ. The CDR3 reads CASSFRGLAGATSYEQYF. The DNA for the CDR3 is TGCGCCAGCAGCTTTCGGGGACTAGCGGGAGCCACCTCCTACGAGCAGTACTTC.

This clone was detected a few times. This sequence joins TRBV9 and TRBJ2-1; D is possibly TRBD2 (5 bases). The CDR3 consists of 16 residues. CDR1 and CDR2 from the germline V gene are SGDLS and YYNGEE. V was clipped by 0 bases and J by 1 base, with 11 bases between them. The DNA for the CDR3 is TGTGCCAGCAGCGTAGGTGGGAGTGGTTCCTACAATGAGCAGTTCTTC. Protein: CASSVGGSGSYNEQFF.

This clone appeared a few times. This chain uses TRBV7-2 with TRBJ1-1, with D perhaps TRBD1 (5 bases). CDR3 size: 14 residues. Germline CDR1 reads SGHTA; CDR2 reads FQGNSA. The V and J ends lost 7 bases and 1 base respectively, with 13 bases between them. CDR3 sequence: CASTWGSANTEAFF. The CDR3 DNA sequence: TGTGCCAGCACCTGGGGGTCAGCGAACACTGAAGCTTTCTTT.

This rearrangement joins TRBV5-6 to TRBJ1-3, with 9 bases that match TRBD1. CDR1 is SGHDT and CDR2 is YYEEEE in the germline V gene. The CDR3 extends over 15 amino acids. The junction had 6 bases not matched to a gene; V was cut back by 4 bases and J by 4 bases. CDR3 sequence: CASSGQGSAGNTIYF. The DNA for the CDR3 is TGTGCCAGCAGCGGACAGGGGAGTGCCGGAAACACCATATATTTT.

The J gene is TRBJ2-6, the V gene TRBV19; either TRBD1 or TRBD2 may supply D (5 bases each). The CDR3 is 19 amino acids. The germline V gene has CDR1 LNHDA and CDR2 SQIVND (reference sequence). Trimming took 4 bases from V and 0 from J, leaving 19 bases between them. DNA for the CDR3: TGTGCCAGTAGTAGCCCCCCTGGGACGGCTAGCTCTGGGGCCAACGTCCTGACTTTC. It is translated as CASSSPPGTASSGANVLTF.

This chain links TRBV15 with TRBJ2-5; weak D call: TRBD2 (6 bases). The germline CDR1 and CDR2 sequences are LNHNV and YYDKDF (reference sequence). CDR3 size: 15 residues. Trimming shortened V by 0 bases and J by 5 bases, and 13 bases separated the two germline ends. The CDR3 sequence is CATSRDPGRGETQYF. CDR3 sequence (DNA): TGTGCCACCAGCAGAGATCCGGGCCGGGGGGAGACCCAGTACTTC.